This T cell receptor (beta chain) was found in a study of blood T cell repertoires in COVID-19. CDR1 and CDR2 (germline): WNHNN, SYGVQD (reference sequence). V lost 8 bases and J lost 4, with 9 bases in between. CDR3 length: 11 amino acids. Sequencing used immunoSEQ multiplex PCR; TCRdb keeps in-frame clones, though not all of them. The sample includes roughly 87,000 clones, about 79% of them seen just once. Sequencing was carried out using peripheral blood. V usage is TRBV10-1 and J usage is TRBJ2-7; no definite D call. The receptor's source is a woman aged 45-65 years with acute or convalescent COVID-19. CDR3 nucleotide sequence: TGCGCCAGCCTCCTTCAGTACGAGCAGTACTTC. Its translation is CASLLQYEQYF.